This T cell receptor (beta chain) was retrieved from a study of T cell responses to AZD1222 COVID-19 vaccine (dated by TCRdb to the early 2020s). Background for the entire study: A total of just over 230 trial participants underwent TCR sequencing, of whom approximately 210 received two doses of AZD1222 and about 25 received two doses of the MenACWY control vaccine. Enrollment into the trials was organized by age into subgroups of 18-55, 56-69 and 70-plus years, and those subgroups contained roughly 150, 30 and 60 TCR-sequenced participants, respectively. Broader findings and caveats from the paper: After two AZD1222 doses, both the breadth and the depth of spike-specific TCRs were significantly higher than at day 0 and than in MenACWY recipients. Participants were mostly white British and included more females than males, and it was suggested by the authors that clonal diversity may have been underestimated. Because no day 14 peak-response samples were available, repertoires were characterized only after the peak T cell response. Conclusions about previously exposed vaccinees are limited, since just a handful of AZD1222 recipients were seropositive for SARS-CoV-2 at baseline. Reportedly, close to half of the unique spike-specific TCRs recognized epitopes lying outside the regions that are mutated in the B.1.351 and B.1.1.7 variants. In the small 56-69-year group, the increase in depth fell short of significance, most likely because of low power. CD4 TCRs associated with the vaccine covered the entire spike protein, and the dominant responses were in regions 160-218 and 743-854.

The CDR3 regions of human TCRbeta chains were analyzed by immunosequencing. The paper's processing steps were these. TCRs in the repertoires were compared against a reference library of SARS-CoV-2-specific TCRs that had been generated with the MIRA antigen-specificity platform. Breadth meant the fraction of unique TCRs that were SARS-CoV-2-associated, whereas depth meant the fraction of total T cells that were SARS-CoV-2-associated. Using the MIRA data, each spike-specific TCR was mapped to the spike region that the TCR reacts to and placed in a CD4 or CD8 class. Log10-transformed breadth and depth values were compared by one-way ANOVA with Sidak's multiple comparisons tests. This is the immuneACCESS table as TCRdb keeps it, with only in-frame sequences that have V and J called. A part of the clones is gone; compared with another copy, unresolved V genes explain less than half, and the rest is unexplained. That table gives V, J and clone size, and the DNA gave D and trimming. The sample table holds 150,000 or so clones, of which about 89% were seen once. Roughly 1.2% of the sample is taken by the ten largest.

On this clone: This receptor's antigen is unknown. Within one base of it there is no much larger clone, and no base qualities were kept.

The time point label for this specimen denotes: about 28 days (+/-7) after the second vaccine dose. AZD1222 recipients given second doses at about 4 weeks or at about 12 weeks were pooled, since spike-specific TCR depth and breadth were not found to differ between the two schedules. Vaccinee samples came from UK trials COV001 and COV002, including a single-blind randomized controlled phase 2/3 trial of AZD1222 (ChAdOx1 nCoV-19) in healthy adults. Trial participant PBMC samples were collected at day 0 and day 28 after the second dose for TCRbeta chain sequencing. Sequencing was performed on peripheral blood, taken 28 days after the second AZD1222 dose. The sequence was collected from an adult who received the AZD1222 COVID-19 vaccine.

CDR3 loop: CASSQDRASGTVSYEQYF. The nucleotide sequence is given as TGTGCCAGCAGCCAAGATCGGGCTAGCGGGACGGTCTCCTACGAGCAGTACTTC. Recombination connected TRBV4-2 to TRBJ2-7, and TRBD2 aligns with 9 junction nucleotides. Including cysteine and phenylalanine, the CDR3 has 18 amino acids. CDR3 DNA only is kept here, 54 bases in frame from base 1. CDR1 is given as LGHNA and CDR2 as YNFKEQ, both from the germline V gene. Trimming leaves V shorter by 0 bases and J shorter by 0 bases, with the junction holding 9 bases beyond the gene matches.